This T cell receptor beta chain was documented in a study of blood T cell repertoires in COVID-19. The overall study: The United States, Italy and Spain supplied acute and convalescent COVID-19 samples. Sources were T cells, B-cell-depleted T cells, or PBMCs; the material itself was cDNA or gDNA.

Per germline, CDR1 SQVTM and CDR2 ANQGSEA. The CDR3 totals 16 residues. V gave up 0 bases and J gave up 6 bases; unmatched junction bases: 8. As handled by the study authors: For nucleated cells, counts were estimated from reference gene primer amplification. TCRdb's table, derived via immunoSEQ multiplex PCR, lists solely in-frame clones and lacks some. D and trimming were read from the DNA, whereas the V and J calls and clone size are those reported in that table. The repertoire holds around 200,000 clones, with approximately 79% as singletons. What was sequenced was peripheral blood. This sequence was found in a man in his thirties or forties with active or convalescent COVID-19. The chain links TRBV29-1 to TRBJ2-2, with 9 nucleotides matching TRBD1. This CDR3 reads CSVEDRRTGGPGELFF. CDR3 coding DNA: TGCAGCGTTGAAGATAGGAGAACAGGGGGCCCCGGGGAGCTGTTTTTT.